This T cell receptor beta chain stems from a study of T cells after yellow fever vaccination (dated by TCRdb to between 2017 and 2020). Concerning the study at large: Libraries from fractions with low cell numbers were prepared with the SMART-Seq v4 Ultra Low Input RNA kit. Bulk TCR alpha and beta repertoires were sequenced longitudinally to track T-cell clones before and after primary and booster YFV17D yellow fever vaccination. Two healthy male donors, one aged 18 to 30 and one aged 30 to 40 years, made up the cohort. Blood was drawn at multiple timepoints before and after primary and secondary immunization, with bulk PBMC replicates and cell subsets isolated. Findings and caveats that apply to the study as a whole: Computational filtering was required because FACS-sorted repertoires could contain abundant contaminating clonotypes from the bulk population. Compared with the primary T-cell response, the secondary T-cell response was faster but weaker, reaching its peak on day 5 rather than on day 15. Most clones expanded after primary vaccination (96% of CD4 and around 89% of CD8) were re-detected after the booster, suggesting that broad memory maintenance occurred. Only a couple of donors were included in the study, so the extent to which the findings can be generalized is limited. A small share of clonotypes occurred in both CD4 and CD8 compartments, likely arising from convergent recombination.

This clonotype was recorded a few times. What this receptor recognizes is not known. No base qualities exist here, and no much larger clone lies one base off it. This specimen's treatment or condition label, per the study, means: live attenuated yellow fever vaccine strain. At every blood-draw timepoint, two biological replicates of bulk PBMCs were collected. PBMCs were isolated from peripheral blood using a standard Ficoll-Paque protocol. TriZol was used to extract RNA from bulk PBMCs, CD4 and CD8 fractions, and dextramer-positive and dextramer-negative fractions. The CDR3 goes from the cysteine to the phenylalanine over 15 residues. Only the CDR3 DNA is retained, 45 bases long and in frame from the first base. The CDR1 and CDR2 encoded by the germline V gene are KGHDR and SFDVKD. Unmatched junction bases come to 5, with V trimmed by 6 bases and J by 6 bases. TCR cDNA was synthesized by 5'RACE template switching, through which a universal primer site and unique molecular identifiers were introduced. Priming of cDNA synthesis was performed from both the TCR alpha and TCR beta constant segments. Libraries were amplified in two PCR steps, with sample barcodes and sequencing adapters added in the second step. Sequencing of libraries was done on Illumina HiSeq 2500 (2x100 bp) or NovaSeq (2x150 bp). The study's processing was this. Demultiplexing of reads and collapsing into UMI consensus sequences were performed with MIGEC, and V(D)J alignment was carried out with MiXCR. Vaccine-responding clonotypes were identified with edgeR using replicate PBMC samples, with FDR below 0.01 and a log2 fold change above 5 up to day 15 being required. Bulk clonotypes were assigned CD4 or CD8 identity according to which sequenced CD4 or CD8 repertoire held them at higher abundance. TCRdb took the public reads, trimmed them with fastp at Q25, ran MiXCR for clone calling and kept in-frame beta chains. All rows with the same CDR3 protein become a single entry with the most common DNA and genes. These V and J calls derive from TCRdb rather than the authors' analysis. Within this sample are around 360,000 distinct CDR3 sequences, with roughly 12% of them counted one time only. The top ten hold about 17% of the sample.

The source material was PBMCs, sampled on the day of the first yellow fever vaccination. Recombination joined TRBV24-1 with TRBJ2-1; 12 of the junction bases match TRBD2. This clonotype originated in a man aged 18 to 35 who received the YFV17D yellow fever vaccine. The CDR3 corresponds to CATSTPSGGANEQFF. The nucleotide sequence is TGTGCCACCAGTACTCCTAGCGGGGGGGCCAATGAGCAGTTCTTC.